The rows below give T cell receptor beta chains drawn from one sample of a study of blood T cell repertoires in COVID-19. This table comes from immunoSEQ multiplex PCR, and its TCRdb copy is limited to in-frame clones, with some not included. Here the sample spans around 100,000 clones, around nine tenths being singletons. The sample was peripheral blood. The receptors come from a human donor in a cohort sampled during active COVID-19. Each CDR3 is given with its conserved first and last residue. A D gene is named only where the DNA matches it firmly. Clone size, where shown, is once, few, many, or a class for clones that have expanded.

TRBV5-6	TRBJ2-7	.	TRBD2	TGTGCCAGCAGCGAAAGGACTAGCGGGACGTACGAGCAGTACTTC	CASSERTSGTYEQYF
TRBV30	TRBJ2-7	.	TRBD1	TGTGCCTGGGAAAGGACAGGGCAACCCTACGAGCAGTACTTC	CAWERTGQPYEQYF
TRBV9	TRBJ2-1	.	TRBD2	TGTGCCAGCAGCACCCAGACGGGGGGCTCCTACAATGAGCAGTTCTTC	CASSTQTGGSYNEQFF
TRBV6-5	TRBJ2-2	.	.	TGTGCCAGCTACCGGGACACCCGAAGGACCGGGGAGCTGTTTTTT	CASYRDTRRTGELFF
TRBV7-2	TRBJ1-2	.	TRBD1	TGTGCCAGCAGCTTGGCCGGGACAGGGGTAGTCTATGGCTACACCTTC	CASSLAGTGVVYGYTF
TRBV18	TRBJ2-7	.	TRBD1	TGTGCCAGCTCACGTCAGACAGGGGGCTACGAGCAGTACTTC	CASSRQTGGYEQYF
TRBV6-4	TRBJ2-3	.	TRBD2	TGTGCCAGCAGTGTCGGGAGGGGGGATACGCAGTATTTT	CASSVGRGDTQYF
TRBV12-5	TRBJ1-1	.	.	TGTGCTAGTGGTCGGGAGGGTAACACTGAAGCTTTCTTT	CASGREGNTEAFF
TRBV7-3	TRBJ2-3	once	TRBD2	TGTGCCAGCACCCTACTAGCGGGGGGGCAAGGTACGCAGTATTTT	CASTLLAGGQGTQYF
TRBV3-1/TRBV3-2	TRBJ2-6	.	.	TGTGCCAGCAGCCAAGAGGGACACACAGCCAACGTCCTGACTTTC	CASSQEGHTANVLTF
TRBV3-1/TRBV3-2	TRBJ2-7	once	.	TGTGCCAGCAGCCAAGTGAGTGGTCGAGGCTCCTACGAGCAGTACTTC	CASSQVSGRGSYEQYF
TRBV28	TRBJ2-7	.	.	TGTGCCAGCAGACGACAGGGAGGTAGCTACGAGCAGTACTTC	CASRRQGGSYEQYF
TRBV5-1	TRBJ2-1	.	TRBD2	TGCGCCAGCAGCTTGGAGGCAGGGAGGGTCTACAATGAGCAGTTCTTC	CASSLEAGRVYNEQFF
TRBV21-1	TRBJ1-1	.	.	TGTGCCAGCAGCTCTGGGGACAGGGCAGGAACTGAAGCTTTCTTT	CASSSGDRAGTEAFF
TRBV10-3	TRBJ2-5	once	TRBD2	TGTGCCATCAGGGTTAGCGGGGGGCAAGAGACCCAGTACTTC	CAIRVSGGQETQYF
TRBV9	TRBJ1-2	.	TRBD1	TGTGCCAGCAGCGTAGCTCTCACAGGGGGGGATGGCTACACCTTC	CASSVALTGGDGYTF
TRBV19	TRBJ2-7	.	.	TGTGCCAGTAGTATTACTTCCCTTGCCTACGAGCAGTACTTC	CASSITSLAYEQYF
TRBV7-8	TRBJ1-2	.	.	TGTGCCAGCAGCTTAAATGAGGCAGGGTTGGGCTACACCTTC	CASSLNEAGLGYTF
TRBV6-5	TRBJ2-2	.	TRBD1	TGTGCCAGCAGTTTGGGGACAGCGAACACCGGGGAGCTGTTTTTT	CASSLGTANTGELFF
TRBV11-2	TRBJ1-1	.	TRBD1	TGTGCCAGCAGCGAAACAGGGGCGGACACTGAAGCTTTCTTT	CASSETGADTEAFF
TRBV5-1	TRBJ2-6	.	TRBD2	TGCGCCAGCAGCTTGATCAGCGGGAGAACGTCTTCTGGGGCCAACGTCCTGACTTTC	CASSLISGRTSSGANVLTF
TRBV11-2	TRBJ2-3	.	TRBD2	TGTGCCAGCAGCTCAACCGGGACTAGCGGGGGTTACGCAGATACGCAGTATTTT	CASSSTGTSGGYADTQYF
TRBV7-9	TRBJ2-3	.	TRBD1	TGTGCCAGCAGCCCAGGGACAGGGCGCACAGATACGCAGTATTTT	CASSPGTGRTDTQYF
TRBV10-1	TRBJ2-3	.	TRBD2	TGCGCCAGCAGTGAGGGTTACTCGCGGGGGGGCCGAACAGATACGCAGTATTTT	CASSEGYSRGGRTDTQYF
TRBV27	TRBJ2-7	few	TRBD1	TGTGCCAGCAGCCGACAGGGGCCCTACGAGCAGTACTTC	CASSRQGPYEQYF
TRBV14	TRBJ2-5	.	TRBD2	TGTGCCAGCAGCCTCCAAGGAGGGCCTAGCGGGACCGCCTTGGGGGAGACCCAGTACTTC	CASSLQGGPSGTALGETQYF
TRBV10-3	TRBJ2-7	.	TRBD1	TGTGCCATCAGTGAGTCTAGGGACAGGGGATACGAGCAGTACTTC	CAISESRDRGYEQYF
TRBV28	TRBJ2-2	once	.	TGTGCCAGCAGTTTCCATAGCGGCCTCACCGGGGAGCTGTTTTTT	CASSFHSGLTGELFF
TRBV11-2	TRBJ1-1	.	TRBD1	TGTGCCAGCAGCTTTGGACAGGGGTCCACTGAAGCTTTCTTT	CASSFGQGSTEAFF
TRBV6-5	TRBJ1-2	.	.	TGTGCCACTAGGGGGTTCCCCAGTGGCTACACCTTC	CATRGFPSGYTF
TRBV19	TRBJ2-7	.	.	TGTGCCAGTAGTATCGGGTACGAGCAGTACTTC	CASSIGYEQYF
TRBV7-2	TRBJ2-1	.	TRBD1	TGTGCCAGCAGCGCGGACAGGGTGGGCTACAATGAGCAGTTCTTC	CASSADRVGYNEQFF
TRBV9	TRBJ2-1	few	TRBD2	TGTGCCAGCAGCGTTGGGGCTAGCGGGAGTGAGGACAATGAGCAGTTCTTC	CASSVGASGSEDNEQFF
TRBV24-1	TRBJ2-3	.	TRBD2	TGTGCCACCAGTGATTATAGCGGGAGCACAGATACGCAGTATTTT	CATSDYSGSTDTQYF
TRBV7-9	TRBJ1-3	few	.	TGTGCCAGCAGCTTAGCCAGGGGCACCTACTCTGGAAACACCATATATTTT	CASSLARGTYSGNTIYF
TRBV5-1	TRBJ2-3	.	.	TGCGCCAGCAATCTAGAGACAGATACGCAGTATTTT	CASNLETDTQYF
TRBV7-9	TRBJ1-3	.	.	TGTGCCAGCAGCTTCAGACAATCCGGAAACACCATATATTTT	CASSFRQSGNTIYF
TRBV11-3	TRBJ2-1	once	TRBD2	TGTGCCAGCAGCTTAGATCCCGCTAGCGGGGGTAAGGGTGAGCAGTTCTTC	CASSLDPASGGKGEQFF
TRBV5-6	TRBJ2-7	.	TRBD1	TGTGCCAGCAGCTTCGGGACAGGGCAGTACGAGCAGTACTTC	CASSFGTGQYEQYF
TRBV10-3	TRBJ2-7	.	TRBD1	TGTGCCATCAGTCTGGGGACAGGGGTTACCTACGAGCAGTACTTC	CAISLGTGVTYEQYF
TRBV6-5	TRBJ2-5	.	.	TGTGCCAGCAGTTACGGGGGGTCGAAGACCCAGTACTTC	CASSYGGSKTQYF
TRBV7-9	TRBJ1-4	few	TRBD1	TGTGCCAGCAGCCCAACCGCTGGACAGGGGAGAAAACTGTTTTTT	CASSPTAGQGRKLFF
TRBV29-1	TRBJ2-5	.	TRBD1	TGCAGCGTCGAGACAGGGCTAGAGACCCAGTACTTC	CSVETGLETQYF
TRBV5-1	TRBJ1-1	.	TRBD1	TGCGCCAGCAGGTTGGACAGGGAGAACACTGAAGCTTTCTTT	CASRLDRENTEAFF
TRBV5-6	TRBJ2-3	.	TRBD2	TGTGCCAGCAGCACTCGACTAGCGAATCCAGATACGCAGTATTTT	CASSTRLANPDTQYF
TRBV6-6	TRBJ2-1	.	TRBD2	TGTGCCAGCAGTCCCAGCGGGGGGGCGAGTGAGCAGTTCTTC	CASSPSGGASEQFF
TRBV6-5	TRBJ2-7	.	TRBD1	TGTGCCAGCGGCAGGGGGCACTACGAGCAGTACTTC	CASGRGHYEQYF
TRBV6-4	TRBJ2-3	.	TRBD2	TGTGCCAGCAGTCAATGGCGGGGGGACACAGATACGCAGTATTTT	CASSQWRGDTDTQYF
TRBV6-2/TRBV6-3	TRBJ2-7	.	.	TGTGCCAGCAGTCCCGTATCGACAGACTACGAGCAGTACTTC	CASSPVSTDYEQYF
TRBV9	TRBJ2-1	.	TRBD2	TGTGCCAGCAGCCCGAGCGGGGCGTACAATGAGCAGTTCTTC	CASSPSGAYNEQFF
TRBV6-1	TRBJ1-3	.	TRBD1	TGTGCCAGCAGCCGGACAGGGGGTCTTGGAAACACCATATATTTT	CASSRTGGLGNTIYF
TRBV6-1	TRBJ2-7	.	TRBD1	TGTGCCAGCAGTGAGGTAGGGGGCCCTTACGAGCAGTACTTC	CASSEVGGPYEQYF
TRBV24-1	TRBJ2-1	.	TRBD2	TGTGCCACCAGTGATCATCGACTAGCGGGAATTTTCAATGAGCAGTTCTTC	CATSDHRLAGIFNEQFF